This passage covers 32 T cell receptor beta chains from one sample sequenced in a study of CD8+CD57+ T cells in acquired aplastic anemia. It was genomic DNA that served as the template for profiling TCR beta VDJ and CDR3. A single record per CDR3 protein comes from TCRdb applying MiXCR to the reads. Of about 220,000 distinct CDR3 sequences listed, 30% to 40% were seen once; the top ten hold roughly 1.1%. The specimen was sorted CD4+, CD8+, or CD8+CD57+ T cells (not recorded which) from PBMCs. These receptors were obtained from a human donor in good health, serving as a control.

The rearrangement uses TRBV5-6 and TRBJ1-2; 9 bases map to TRBD1. V was clipped by 5 bases and J by 5 bases; unmatched bases: 19. Germline V gene lookup returns CDR1 SGHDT and CDR2 YYEEEE. This CDR3 has 18 amino acids. For the CDR3, the DNA is TGTGCCAGCAGTCTGGTGTGGGACAGGGATGCGCCATTATATGGCTACACCTTC. As protein: CASSLVWDRDAPLYGYTF.

For this clonotype: Since a much larger clone is just one base distant, this may be a read error. The V call is TRBV30, the J call TRBJ2-7; the D is unclear. Germline lookup yields CDR1 GTSNPN and CDR2 SVGIG (reference sequence). The CDR3 extends over 16 amino acids. Trimming removed 5 bases at V and 7 bases at J, with 27 bases between. The CDR3 loop reads CAWDKAKAFRVGEQYF. DNA for the CDR3: TGTGCCTGGGACAAAGCGAAAGCCTTTCGGGTTGGTGAGCAGTACTTC.

The genes are TRBV7-8 and TRBJ2-7, with 11 bases identical to TRBD2. The CDR3 is 18 residues long. Germline V gene data show CDR1 as SGHVS and CDR2 as FQNEAQ. V was pared by 1 base and J by 5 bases, with 13 bases of the junction left unmatched. The CDR3 loop reads CASSLVGSGRAFSHEQYF. In nucleotides, the CDR3 is TGTGCCAGCAGCTTAGTGGGTAGCGGGAGGGCTTTTTCCCACGAGCAGTACTTC.

The chain links TRBV7-2 to TRBJ2-3; D is possibly TRBD1 (6 bases). Trimming removed 5 bases from V and 6 bases from J, with 12 bases in between. CDR3 length equals 13 residues. The germline CDR1 and CDR2 sequences are SGHTA and FQGNSA. CDR3 bases: TGTGCCAGCAGCGGGGGCCCTCGGGATACGCAGTATTTT. Translation gives CASSGGPRDTQYF.

This clonotype has only a few counts. The genes are TRBV11-2 and TRBJ2-5; D possibly corresponds to TRBD1 (6 bases). This CDR3 has 17 residues. V was cut by 5 bases and J by 0 bases, with 19 bases left in between. CDR1 and CDR2 from the germline V gene are SGHAT and FQNNGV. CDR3 sequence (DNA): TGTGCCAGCAGCCGCGAGAAACAAACAGGGTACCAAGAGACCCAGTACTTC. Protein: CASSREKQTGYQETQYF.

This clonotype came up many times. This chain links TRBV19 with TRBJ2-7, with 10 positions matching TRBD2. The CDR3 is made up of 14 amino acids. The trim removed 3 bases at V and 6 bases at J, leaving 5 bases unmatched. Looked up from germline, CDR1 is LNHDA and CDR2 is SQIVND (reference sequence). The CDR3, as DNA: TGTGCCAGTAGTATTCTAGCGGGAGAAGGCGAGCAGTACTTC. It codes for CASSILAGEGEQYF. The full variable domain, rest sourced from reference TRBV19 and TRBJ2-7, is DGGITQSPKYLFRKEGQNVTLSCEQNLNHDAMYWYRQDPGQGLRLIYYSQIVNDFQKGDIAEGYSVSREKKESFPLTVTSAQKNPTAFYLCASSILAGEGEQYFGPGTRLTVT.

This chain uses TRBV12-3 or TRBV12-4 with TRBJ2-7, with 7 nucleotides matching TRBD1. V shed 7 bases, J shed 2 bases, and the junction held 5 bases outside the gene matches. This CDR3 is built from 13 residues. The CDR3 DNA follows: TGTGCCAGCAAGGGGGACAGCACCTACGAGCAGTACTTC. This sequence encodes CASKGDSTYEQYF.

As for this clonotype: This sequence may be a read error, since a much larger clone differs from it by one base. The rearrangement joins TRBV20-1 to TRBJ2-3; 9 bases agree with TRBD1. Losses at the gene ends were 5 bases for V and 8 bases for J; bases not matched to a gene: 14. The germline gives CDR1 DFQATT, CDR2 SNEGSKA (reference sequence). This CDR3 is 15 amino acids long. CDR3 residues: CSAANWDRASGTQYF. In nucleotides, the CDR3 is TGCAGTGCTGCGAATTGGGACAGGGCTTCAGGTACGCAGTATTTT.

A word on this clonotype: A much larger clone differs from this one at a single base, so this may be a read error. The rearrangement uses TRBV11-2 and TRBJ1-2, with D possibly being TRBD1 (5 bases). The CDR3 contains 14 residues. V dropped 6 bases and J dropped 4 bases, with 15 bases sitting between them. Germline V lookup: CDR1 SGHAT, CDR2 FQNNGV. The CDR3: CASRGEAGPYGYTF. DNA of the CDR3: TGTGCCAGCAGAGGGGAGGCAGGGCCCTATGGCTACACCTTC.

This clonotype was seen repeatedly, ten times or more. J is TRBJ2-1 and V is TRBV10-2; 7 bases map to TRBD2. The CDR3 covers 16 residues. Germline lookup yields CDR1 WSHSY and CDR2 SAAADI. The V segment lost 6 bases and the J segment 3 bases; nucleotides outside the gene matches: 11. Written as DNA, the CDR3 is TGCGCCAGCAGAGGGAGCGGGATGGGGAACTACAATGAGCAGTTCTTC. Its protein product is CASRGSGMGNYNEQFF.

The chain couples TRBV11-1 to TRBJ2-7, with 10 bases that match TRBD1. The CDR3 is made up of 16 amino acids. J was trimmed by 9 bases and V by 3 bases; bases with no gene match: 14. Looked up from germline, CDR1 is SGHAT and CDR2 is FQDESV (reference sequence). CDR3 sequence reads: CASSFSAGQGNFWQYF. CDR3 nucleotides: TGTGCCAGCAGCTTTAGTGCGGGACAGGGGAATTTCTGGCAGTACTTC.

This clonotype was observed at least ten times. V is TRBV20-1 and J is TRBJ1-2, with D perhaps TRBD1 (5 bases). V was shortened by 3 bases and J by 7 bases, with 12 bases between the two germline ends. The CDR3 extends over 12 amino acids. Germline loops: CDR1 DFQATT, CDR2 SNEGSKA (reference sequence). CDR3 DNA: TGCAGTGCTAGGATGGGGGATTCTGGCTACACCTTC. Translating gives CSARMGDSGYTF.

The rearrangement links TRBV18 to TRBJ2-3; 9 bases match TRBD1. Germline lookup yields CDR1 KGHSH and CDR2 LQKENI. This CDR3 comprises 18 residues. J lost 4 bases, V lost 6 bases, and 17 bases had no gene match. The CDR3 bases are TGTGCCAGCTCCTCTTTACCGGACAGGGGAAGCGCCCCAGATACGCAGTATTTT. Amino acid sequence: CASSSLPDRGSAPDTQYF.

The rearrangement links TRBV6-1 to TRBJ2-4; the D call may be TRBD1 or TRBD2 (6 bases each). Germline CDR1 and CDR2: MNHNS and SASEGT. V gave up 4 bases and J gave up 0 bases, with 13 bases separating them. The CDR3 has 16 residues. CDR3 loop: CASSGGGRLAKNIQYF. The CDR3 nucleotides read TGTGCCAGCAGTGGAGGGGGGCGTCTAGCCAAAAACATTCAGTACTTC.

The chain has TRBV19 and TRBJ1-6, with D perhaps matching TRBD1 (6 bases). CDR1 LNHDA and CDR2 SQIVND come from the germline V gene (reference sequence). CDR3 length: 14 residues. V dropped 4 bases and J dropped 8 bases, with 12 bases sitting between them. In nucleotides, the CDR3 is TGTGCCAGTAGTAACCTCTACAGGGATTCACCCCTCCACTTT. Protein sequence: CASSNLYRDSPLHF.

As concerns this clonotype: One junction end does not reproduce the germline sequence, and a read error may be involved. The genes are TRBV5-1 and TRBJ1-1; D is undetermined. Germline V gives CDR1 SGHRS, CDR2 YFSETQ. CDR3 size: 14 residues. The DNA for the CDR3 is TGCTCCAGCAGCCCGGAGCCCGACACCACTGAAGCTTTCTTT. Its protein product is CSSSPEPDTTEAFF.

Worth noting for this clonotype: This sequence may be a read error, since a much larger clone differs from it by one base. The chain carries TRBV20-1 and TRBJ2-3, with D possibly matching TRBD2 (6 bases). Per germline, CDR1 DFQATT and CDR2 SNEGSKA (reference sequence). Trimming removed 3 bases from V and 3 bases from J, with 16 bases in between. CDR3 length: 15 residues. CDR3 DNA sequence: TGCAGTGCTAGCTGTGTGGGGGGAACGACAGATACGCAGTATTTT. Translated: CSASCVGGTTDTQYF.

On this clonotype itself: The junction differs from germline at one of its ends, possibly a read error. The chain carries TRBV3-1 and TRBJ2-5; 9 bases map to TRBD2. The germline V gene encodes CDR1 LGHDT and CDR2 YNNKEL (reference sequence). The CDR3 extends over 16 amino acids. CDR3 in amino acids: CASRQDLAGRGETQYF. Written as DNA, the CDR3 is TGTGCCAGCAGACAAGATCTAGCGGGGAGAGGAGAGACCCAGTACTTC.

The chain has TRBV10-3 and TRBJ1-1; 7 bases fit TRBD1. V trimming: 11 bases; J trimming: 6 bases; junction bases outside the gene matches: 6. The CDR3 has 11 amino acids. Germline CDR1 and CDR2: ENHRY and SYGVKD. The CDR3 sequence is CAARQGPEAFF. The DNA for the CDR3 is TGTGCCGCCAGACAGGGCCCTGAAGCTTTCTTT.

This clonotype occurred many times. The chain is built from TRBV2 and TRBJ1-1; 7 nucleotides match TRBD1. The germline gives CDR1 SNHLY, CDR2 FYNNEI. This CDR3 has 15 residues. V lost 8 bases to trimming and J lost 1 base; unmatched junction nucleotides: 10. The CDR3 nucleotides are TGTGCCAGCCTTGGCTGGCACAGGGGGAACACTGAAGCTTTCTTT. It encodes CASLGWHRGNTEAFF. Full variable domain (rest looked up from reference TRBV2 and TRBJ1-1): EPEVTQTPSHQVTQMGQEVILRCVPISNHLYFYWYRQILGQKVEFLVSFYNNEISEKSEIFDDQFSVERPDGSNFTLKIRSTKLEDSAMYFCASLGWHRGNTEAFFGQGTRLTVV.

Concerning this clonotype itself: The junction departs from germline at one end; a sequencing error may be responsible. The chain links TRBV2 to TRBJ1-1; no clear D gene. Looked up from germline, CDR1 is SNHLY and CDR2 is FYNNEI. The CDR3 length is 8 residues. CDR3 loop: CASSDLGF. The CDR3, as DNA: TGTGCCAGCAGTGATTTAGGGTTT.

This clonotype was seen ten or more times. The chain is built from TRBV7-2 and TRBJ2-3; no clear D. Germline V gives CDR1 SGHTA, CDR2 FQGNSA. V was pared by 5 bases and J by 6 bases, with 12 bases between. CDR3 size: 13 residues. CDR3 sequence (DNA): TGTGCCAGCAGCCCGACACGAGAGGATACGCAGTATTTT. Translating it yields CASSPTREDTQYF.

This clonotype turned up a few times. The genes are TRBV5-6 and TRBJ1-3, with D perhaps matching TRBD1 (6 bases). CDR3 length: 15 residues. In germline, CDR1 is SGHDT, CDR2 YYEEEE. Trimming took off 4 bases at V and 4 bases at J, with 15 bases between the two ends. The CDR3 DNA reads as TGTGCCAGCAGCCTAGCAGGGGCGAGAGGAAACACCATATATTTT. Protein sequence: CASSLAGARGNTIYF.

The rearrangement joins TRBV19 to TRBJ2-5, with 7 bases aligning to TRBD2. The CDR3 covers 15 residues. Trimming at V came to 1 base and at J to 4 bases, leaving 6 bases not matched to a gene. Germline V gene lookup returns CDR1 LNHDA and CDR2 SQIVND (reference sequence). CDR3 DNA sequence: TGTGCCAGTAGTATAGGCAAGCGGGGACTAGAGACCCAGTACTTC. This gives the protein CASSIGKRGLETQYF.

This chain uses TRBV10-3 with TRBJ1-3; D gene uncertain. Germline lookup yields CDR1 ENHRY and CDR2 SYGVKD. CDR3 length equals 13 residues. Trimming left V 10 bases short and J 3 bases short, with 13 bases between. The CDR3 loop reads CATLRVLGNTIYF. In nucleotides, the CDR3 is TGTGCCACCCTGAGGGTTCTTGGAAACACCATATATTTT.

Note on this clonotype: The conserved phenylalanine or tryptophan normally closing the CDR3 is absent here, so this likely arose from a read error. The genes are TRBV2 and TRBJ2-7; 15 bases match TRBD2. J was trimmed by 3 bases and V by 4 bases; bases with no gene match: 7. Per germline, CDR1 SNHLY and CDR2 FYNNEI. This CDR3 spans 17 amino acids. The CDR3 is CASSAIPGLAGGYEQYS. The CDR3 DNA reads TGTGCCAGCAGTGCAATTCCGGGACTAGCGGGGGGCTACGAGCAGTACTCC.

The rearrangement links TRBV11-1 to TRBJ2-1; 8 bases are a match to TRBD2. The V gene end was trimmed by 0 bases and the J gene end by 5 bases; junction bases not matched to a gene: 9. CDR1 is SGHAT and CDR2 is FQDESV in the germline V gene (reference sequence). CDR3 length equals 17 residues. The CDR3 region has the DNA TGTGCCAGCAGCTTAGCCCGTTCACTAGCGGAAGACAATGAGCAGTTCTTC. Protein: CASSLARSLAEDNEQFF.

The chain employs TRBV30 and TRBJ1-2; 7 nucleotides agree with TRBD1. This CDR3 contains 15 residues. The germline V gene encodes CDR1 GTSNPN and CDR2 SVGIG (reference sequence). With 3 bases clipped from V and 2 bases from J, the junction kept 9 bases outside the gene matches. In nucleotides, the CDR3 is TGTGCCTGGAGGACAGGGCACTCTAGCAACTATGGCTACACCTTC. This gives the protein CAWRTGHSSNYGYTF.

This chain connects TRBV19 to TRBJ1-1; D is unresolved. The CDR3 covers 14 residues. The V and J ends lost 7 bases and 0 bases respectively, with 12 bases between them. In germline, CDR1 is LNHDA, CDR2 SQIVND (reference sequence). The CDR3 loop is CASKASQLNTEAFF. For the CDR3, the DNA is TGTGCCAGTAAAGCATCCCAGCTGAACACTGAAGCTTTCTTT. The full variable domain, in which reference TRBV19 and TRBJ1-1 provide the parts outside the CDR3, is DGGITQSPKYLFRKEGQNVTLSCEQNLNHDAMYWYRQDPGQGLRLIYYSQIVNDFQKGDIAEGYSVSREKKESFPLTVTSAQKNPTAFYLCASKASQLNTEAFFGQGTRLTVV.

As concerns this clonotype: It may be a read error: a sequence one base away is much more abundant. The conserved final phenylalanine or tryptophan is absent from the CDR3, which likely points to a read error. The V call is TRBV5-4, the J call TRBJ1-2, with 7 bases fitting TRBD1. This CDR3 spans 15 amino acids. V gave up 4 bases and J gave up 4 bases; unmatched junction bases: 10. Looked up from germline, CDR1 is SGHNT and CDR2 is YYREEE (reference sequence). The chain's CDR3 is CASSLIGQALYGYTS. In DNA form, the CDR3 reads TGTGCCAGCAGCCTGATAGGACAGGCCCTCTATGGCTACACCTCC.

This clonotype was picked up many times. V and J are TRBV25-1 and TRBJ1-1; maybe TRBD1 (6 bases). This CDR3 is 16 amino acids long. Germline CDR1 MGHDK, CDR2 SYGVNS. The germline V and J ends were trimmed by 6 bases and 1 base, with 18 bases remaining between them. CDR3: CASRDISGTRNTEAFF. For the CDR3, the DNA is TGTGCCAGCAGAGACATTTCCGGGACACGGAACACTGAAGCTTTCTTT.

Ten or more counts support this clonotype. A much larger clonotype is one base distant, so this may be a read error. The chain combines TRBV10-2 with TRBJ1-5; tentative D call: TRBD1 (5 bases). Per the germline V gene, CDR1 is WSHSY and CDR2 is SAAADI. This CDR3 spans 16 amino acids. The DNA of the CDR3 is TGCGCCAGCAGTGAGTTACGAGGGGCCTACAATCTGCCCCAGCATTTT. The encoded protein is CASSELRGAYNLPQHF.